Described below is a single T cell receptor beta chain sequence and its context. UMI-labeled 5' RACE yielded the TRB cDNA libraries. TCRdb re-called the 5' RACE reads; one entry per CDR3 protein, DNA not given. The sample's table shows tens of thousands of distinct CDR3 sequences. The sample originates from a study of CXCR3-negative and CXCR3-positive naive CD8 T cells. This receptor was taken from a human donor in good health. Some clones in this sample may be carry-over from other donors' samples. Sequenced input: memory CD8+ T cells from blood.

CDR3 residues: CASSQSASGYEQYF. The chain uses TRBV4-3 and TRBJ2-7; TCRdb's D call, TRBD2, is unchecked because there is no DNA. CDR1 LGHNA and CDR2 YSLEER come from the germline V gene. The CDR3 is made up of 14 amino acids.